This T cell receptor beta chain was found in a study of T cells in Graves' hyperthyroidism and ophthalmopathy. On this clonotype: No antigen is known for it.

Whole-study results and caveats: Most clonotypes expanded in the thyroid (above 0.001) were also present in blood.

TCR beta CDR3 regions were amplified from RNA transcripts. Initially, a first-round RT-PCR of the TCR CDR3 employed the HTBI primer set. Via MiXCR, TCRdb re-called the multiplex PCR reads, giving one row per CDR3 protein. Of about 710,000 distinct CDR3 sequences listed, around 15% are singletons. The TCR originated in a man between 18 and 35 years old with Graves' hyperthyroidism. Sample: blood.

The CDR3 DNA reads as TGTGCCAGGAAACCGAGGAACACCATATATTTT. Its protein is CARKPRNTIYF. The rearrangement links TRBV6-9 to TRBJ1-3; D remains unclear. The CDR3 is made up of 11 amino acids. The V and J ends lost 9 bases and 7 bases respectively, with 10 bases between them. The germline CDR1 and CDR2 sequences are MNHGY and SVAAGI.